The source of this T cell receptor beta chain is a study of blood T cell repertoires in COVID-19 (dated by TCRdb to the early 2020s). Turning to the overall study: Samples from collaborators originated in the United States, Italy and Spain and spanned both the acute and convalescent phases of COVID-19. The repertoires were made available in a free public database intended to serve as a resource for research on the immune response to SARS-CoV-2. HLA class I and class II types, where available, came from metadata supplied by the sample provider rather than from assay-based typing. A de-identified subject ID, COVID-19 status, age in years and sex were almost always included in the sample metadata. The dataset comprised deeply sampled blood TCRbeta repertoires from subjects exposed to, actively infected with, or recovered from COVID-19. The prospective study material was composed of cDNA or gDNA derived from T cells, B-cell-depleted T cells, or PBMCs. The samples were drawn from the first 160 participants of the ongoing ImmuneRACE study and from some 1,300 subjects provided by 6 global collaborators. General findings and caveats noted by the study authors: The quantity of clinical and demographic metadata differed by source and by participant and was supplied without curation.

CDR1 and CDR2 are drawn from the germline V gene: MDHEN, SYDVKM. After removal of 2 bases from V and 6 bases from J, the junction retains 7 bases not matched to a gene. There are 15 amino acids in the CDR3, from cysteine to phenylalanine inclusive. Only CDR3 DNA remains: 45 bases, in frame from the first base. TCRbeta CDR3 regions were amplified from genomic DNA using the immunoSEQ Assay, a bias-controlled multiplex PCR. The published analysis was carried out like this. Nucleated cell counts per sample were estimated from amplification of reference gene primers within the assay. To quantify the absolute abundance of each unique TCRbeta CDR3 rearrangement, sequence reads were collapsed and filtered. Productive Simpson clonality was computed per sample as the square root of Simpson's diversity index over productive rearrangements. Held by TCRdb, this immuneACCESS table contains in-frame sequences only and omits some clones. Under half of the omission traces to an unresolved V gene where checked; the cause of the rest is unknown. V, J and clone size were drawn from that table, and D and trimming were deduced from the DNA. This sample gives around 140,000 clones in total; approximately 84% of them show up just once. The top ten clonotypes cover roughly 3.4% of the sample.

Enrolling through a virtual design, the prospective study's participants ranged in age from roughly 18 to 95 years and lived across about two dozen United States geographic areas. Cohort assignment in the prospective study relied on participant-reported clinical history from a screening survey and a study questionnaire. In the prospective study, whole blood, serum and a nasopharyngeal or oropharyngeal swab were collected from each participant by mobile phlebotomists. Prospective study participants could optionally give additional blood draws and questionnaires over an approximately two-month period. Blood samples from the prospective study were shipped frozen or at room temperature prior to DNA extraction. About this clone: What this receptor recognizes is not known. Base qualities are missing; no much larger clone stands one base away.

Sequencing was done on a sample of PBMCs or T cells enriched from blood (not recorded which). The V and J genes are TRBV28 and TRBJ2-1; TRBD2 lines up with 7 middle nucleotides. The receptor's source is a woman in her fifties or sixties with acute COVID-19. The CDR3 has the sequence CASSLGGEGRNEQFF. DNA sequence: TGTGCCAGCAGTTTAGGGGGGGAGGGCCGCAATGAGCAGTTCTTC.